A single sample gave rise to the 27 T cell receptor beta chains below, sequenced in a study of blood T cell repertoires in COVID-19. Only in-frame clones appear in the TCRdb table, and some are missing; sequencing was by immunoSEQ multiplex PCR. Of about 140,000 clones listed, 60% to 85% are singletons. The material sequenced was peripheral blood. These receptors all come from a middle-aged man with acute or convalescent COVID-19.

This clone was counted only a few times. CDR3 region: CASRGGDRGSNQPQHF. The CDR3, as DNA: TGCGCCAGCAGGGGAGGTGACAGGGGGAGCAATCAGCCCCAGCATTTT. This chain uses TRBV10-2 with TRBJ1-5; 9 bases are a match to TRBD1. The germline V gene has CDR1 WSHSY and CDR2 SAAADI. The trim removed 6 bases at V and 1 base at J, leaving 7 bases unmatched. The CDR3 length is 16 residues.

The chain employs TRBV7-8 and TRBJ1-6, with D perhaps TRBD1 (6 bases). The germline V gene has CDR1 SGHVS and CDR2 FQNEAQ. The CDR3 contains 14 residues. The V gene lost 4 bases and the J gene lost 12 bases, with 16 bases spanning the gap. As DNA, the CDR3 is TGTGCCAGCAGCTCATGGACAGCGTCGGAACCCCTCCACTTT. This gives the protein CASSSWTASEPLHF.

V is TRBV19 and J is TRBJ1-3; D unclear. Germline assignment: CDR1 LNHDA and CDR2 SQIVND (reference sequence). There are 16 residues in the CDR3. V lost 2 bases and J lost 1, with 12 bases in between. CDR3: CASSINMQSSGNTIYF. In DNA form, the CDR3 reads TGTGCCAGTAGTATAAACATGCAAAGTTCTGGAAACACCATATATTTT.

The chain carries TRBV3-1 (or the pseudogene TRBV3-2) and TRBJ2-7; a possible D gene is TRBD2 (5 bases). V lost 0 bases, J lost 1 base, and 7 bases lay in between. The CDR3 runs to 14 residues. The germline V gene has CDR1 LGHDT and CDR2 YNNKEL (reference sequence). Written as DNA, the CDR3 is TGTGCCAGCAGCCAAGATGGAGGATCCTACGAGCAGTACTTC. Translated, it gives CASSQDGGSYEQYF.

This clone appeared a single time. The rearrangement joins TRBV7-9 to TRBJ1-2, with D perhaps TRBD1 (6 bases). CDR3 length: 14 residues. Trimming removed 4 bases from V and 4 bases from J, with 13 bases in between. Germline values: CDR1 SEHNR, CDR2 FQNEAQ (reference sequence). The CDR3 protein is CASSSNREGYGYTF. The DNA for the CDR3 is TGTGCCAGCAGCTCGAACAGGGAGGGCTATGGCTACACCTTC.

This clone was counted once. The chain uses TRBV10-2 and TRBJ2-7; the D is unclear. The CDR3 covers 12 residues. Germline V gene lookup returns CDR1 WSHSY and CDR2 SAAADI. V shed 4 bases and J shed 9 bases, with 13 bases lying between them. The CDR3 here is CASSATPTRQYF. The CDR3 nucleotides read TGCGCCAGCAGTGCAACCCCAACGCGGCAGTACTTC.

The chain uses TRBV19 and TRBJ1-1, with 7 bases matching TRBD1. From germline, CDR1 is LNHDA and CDR2 SQIVND (reference sequence). V trimming: 6 bases; J trimming: 6 bases; junction bases outside the gene matches: 7. The CDR3 contains 13 residues. The CDR3 region has the DNA TGTGCCAGTAGCCCAAGGGGGCGAGCTGAAGCTTTCTTT. Its protein is CASSPRGRAEAFF.

The chain joins TRBV18 to TRBJ2-7, with D possibly TRBD1 on 6 matching bases. V lost 2 bases to trimming and J lost 7 bases, with 21 bases between them. Germline CDR1 is KGHSH and CDR2 is LQKENI. The CDR3 length is 16 residues. CDR3 sequence: CASSPKGWAGEEEQYF. CDR3 bases: TGTGCCAGCTCACCAAAGGGGTGGGCAGGGGAAGAGGAGCAGTACTTC.

This clone was seen more than once but under ten times. CDR3 DNA sequence: TGCGCCAGCAGCTTGGGAAGGGGACACGCGAACACCGGGGAGCTGTTTTTT. It encodes CASSLGRGHANTGELFF. V and J are TRBV5-1 and TRBJ2-2; D may be TRBD1 (6 bases). Deletions cut 0 bases from V and 0 bases from J, with 12 bases between. CDR3 size: 17 residues. In germline, CDR1 is SGHRS, CDR2 YFSETQ.

This clone has more than one count but fewer than ten. The chain links TRBV3-1 (or the pseudogene TRBV3-2) to TRBJ1-1; 10 positions agree with TRBD1. CDR1 is LGHDT, CDR2 YNNKEL, per germline (reference sequence). Trimming cost V 3 bases and J 5 bases; bases outside gene matches: 3. This CDR3 spans 14 amino acids. The CDR3 sequence is CASSHWTGGTEAFF. The CDR3 DNA reads as TGTGCCAGCAGCCACTGGACAGGGGGTACTGAAGCTTTCTTT.

J is TRBJ2-3 and V is TRBV29-1, with 13 bases lining up with TRBD2. This CDR3 has 15 amino acids. Germline loops: CDR1 SQVTM, CDR2 ANQGSEA. After removal of 6 bases from V and 3 bases from J, the junction contained 6 bases not matched to a gene. The chain's CDR3 is CSVPGTSGVTDTQYF. The CDR3 DNA is TGCAGCGTCCCCGGGACTAGCGGGGTTACAGATACGCAGTATTTT.

The chain is built from TRBV6-5 and TRBJ2-5; 8 bases map to TRBD1. The CDR3 runs to 11 residues. Germline-derived CDR1 and CDR2 are MNHEY and SVGAGI. V gave up 11 bases and J gave up 4 bases; unmatched junction bases: 3. CDR3 sequence (DNA): TGTGCCGCCACAGGGGGAGAGACCCAGTACTTC. Amino acids: CAATGGETQYF.

The chain carries TRBV7-4 and TRBJ2-7; possible D gene TRBD2, 6 bases. Germline CDR1 is SGHVT and CDR2 is SQSDAQ. The CDR3 sequence is 15 residues long. Trimming left V 1 base short and J 4 bases short, with 14 bases between. The CDR3 is CASSLDRGSGYEQYF. DNA of the CDR3: TGTGCCAGCAGCTTAGACCGGGGGTCCGGGTACGAGCAGTACTTC.

DNA for the CDR3: TGCAGTGCTAGTGTACAACTAGACCCCTACGAGCAGTACTTC. Its translation is CSASVQLDPYEQYF. V usage is TRBV20-1 and J usage is TRBJ2-7; a weak D match, TRBD2 (5 bases). Germline V gives CDR1 DFQATT, CDR2 SNEGSKA (reference sequence). The length of the CDR3 is 14 residues. V lost 3 bases and J lost 2, with 14 bases in between.

The chain links TRBV18 to TRBJ2-2, with 9 bases aligning to TRBD2. CDR3 length: 16 amino acids. Germline V gene lookup returns CDR1 KGHSH and CDR2 LQKENI. Trimming at V came to 5 bases and at J to 0 bases, leaving 4 bases not matched to a gene. CDR3 coding DNA: TGTGCCAGCTCAGGATTAGCGGGGGCGAACACCGGGGAGCTGTTTTTT. It encodes CASSGLAGANTGELFF.

The sample holds a few counts of this clone. The genes are TRBV19 and TRBJ1-2, with D perhaps matching TRBD1 (5 bases). Germline loops: CDR1 LNHDA, CDR2 SQIVND (reference sequence). The CDR3 has 13 residues. Trimming took off 7 bases at V and 6 bases at J, with 15 bases between the two ends. The CDR3 spells CASTVRGPNGYTF. The CDR3, as DNA: TGTGCCAGTACCGTAAGGGGCCCCAATGGCTACACCTTC.

The chain uses TRBV10-2 and TRBJ1-1; no reliable D call. Trimming removed 3 bases at V and 4 bases at J, with 9 bases between. CDR1 WSHSY and CDR2 SAAADI come from the germline V gene. The CDR3 has 13 amino acids. The CDR3 loop reads CASSEQTLTEAFF. The CDR3 DNA reads as TGCGCCAGCAGTGAACAGACCCTCACTGAAGCTTTCTTT.

J is TRBJ1-5 and V is TRBV5-1, with 7 bases lining up with TRBD1. Per the germline V gene, CDR1 is SGHRS and CDR2 is YFSETQ. V gave up 3 bases and J gave up 4 bases; unmatched junction bases: 4. The CDR3 runs 14 residues. Here the CDR3 reads CASSSTGPNQPQHF. The CDR3, as DNA: TGCGCCAGCAGCTCGACAGGGCCTAATCAGCCCCAGCATTTT.

This rearrangement joins TRBV5-3 to TRBJ2-2, with TRBD1 matching 7 bases. TRBV5-3 is an ORF for which the function is uncertain. CDR3 length equals 17 residues. V trimming: 3 bases; J trimming: 6 bases; junction bases outside the gene matches: 14. The CDR3 bases are TGTGCCAGAAGCTCGATGACAGGGCGGATTTCTGCCGGGGAGCTGTTTTTT. Translation gives CARSSMTGRISAGELFF.

The chain links TRBV6-2 or TRBV6-3 to TRBJ1-3; D ambiguous. Trimming cost V 6 bases and J 0 bases, with 12 bases left between them. The CDR3 is 15 amino acids. Germline CDR1 and CDR2: MNHEY and SVGEGT. The CDR3, as DNA: TGTGCCAGCAGCCCGTCAGGAATCTCTGGAAACACCATATATTTT. It encodes CASSPSGISGNTIYF.

This chain connects TRBV6-5 to TRBJ2-7; a weak D match, TRBD1 (6 bases). The CDR3 consists of 12 residues. Trimming shortened V by 6 bases and J by 4 bases, and 10 bases separated the two germline ends. Germline V CDR1 and CDR2: MNHEY, SVGAGI. The CDR3 region has the DNA TGTGCCAGCAGCGGCCAGGGGTACGAGCAGTACTTC. Protein sequence: CASSGQGYEQYF.

The CDR3 DNA is TGCGCCAGCAGCTCCACGGGACAGTCCCTCTACGAGCAGTACTTC. Translated, it gives CASSSTGQSLYEQYF. The chain joins TRBV5-1 to TRBJ2-7; 7 bases are a match to TRBD1. The CDR3 has 15 amino acids. Trimming at V came to 3 bases and at J to 3 bases, leaving 9 bases not matched to a gene. Germline V CDR1 and CDR2: SGHRS, YFSETQ.

The chain combines TRBV19 with TRBJ1-5; D gene uncertain. Germline loops: CDR1 LNHDA, CDR2 SQIVND (reference sequence). V dropped 5 bases and J dropped 0 bases, with 11 bases sitting between them. The CDR3 has 15 amino acids. DNA of the CDR3: TGTGCCAGTAGTCGGGGAGACGTTAGCAATCAGCCCCAGCATTTT. This encodes CASSRGDVSNQPQHF. The whole variable domain, remainder taken from reference TRBV19 and TRBJ1-5, is DGGITQSPKYLFRKEGQNVTLSCEQNLNHDAMYWYRQDPGQGLRLIYYSQIVNDFQKGDIAEGYSVSREKKESFPLTVTSAQKNPTAFYLCASSRGDVSNQPQHFGDGTRLSIL.

This clone showed up many times. The chain links TRBV30 to TRBJ1-5; D gene ambiguous. CDR1 is GTSNPN and CDR2 is SVGIG in the germline V gene (reference sequence). CDR3 length: 18 residues. V was cut by 2 bases and J by 0 bases, with 20 bases left in between. CDR3 region: CAWSSGPTALYSNQPQHF. In DNA form, the CDR3 reads TGTGCCTGGAGTTCTGGGCCCACCGCGCTATATAGCAATCAGCCCCAGCATTTT. Full variable domain (outside the CDR3, taken from reference TRBV30 and TRBJ1-5): SQTIHQWPATLVQPVGSPLSLECTVEGTSNPNLYWYRQAAGRGLQLLFYSVGIGQISSEVPQNLSASRPQDRQFILSSKKLLLSDSGFYLCAWSSGPTALYSNQPQHFGDGTRLSIL.

The genes are TRBV5-1 and TRBJ1-1; no clear D. The CDR3 loop spans 13 amino acids. In germline, CDR1 is SGHRS, CDR2 YFSETQ. Trimming pared 3 bases from V and 2 bases from J, leaving 8 bases between. The CDR3 sequence: CASSSDFNTEAFF. CDR3 coding DNA: TGCGCCAGCAGCTCGGACTTTAACACTGAAGCTTTCTTT.

V is TRBV24-1 and J is TRBJ2-5, with a weak D call TRBD1 (6 bases). The CDR3 consists of 15 residues. Trimming shortened V by 3 bases and J by 5 bases, and 15 bases separated the two germline ends. Germline CDR1 is KGHDR and CDR2 is SFDVKD. The CDR3 region has the DNA TGTGCCACCAGTGATGGTACCCAGGGGTTGGAGACCCAGTACTTC. This codes for CATSDGTQGLETQYF.

The chain recombines TRBV4-2 with TRBJ1-2, with 10 positions matching TRBD1. The CDR3 sequence is 14 residues long. V lost 2 bases, J lost 6 bases, and 3 bases stayed unmatched. CDR1 is LGHNA, CDR2 YNFKEQ, per germline. The CDR3 sequence is CASSQLGQGDGYTF. The CDR3 DNA is TGTGCCAGCAGCCAATTAGGACAGGGGGATGGCTACACCTTC.